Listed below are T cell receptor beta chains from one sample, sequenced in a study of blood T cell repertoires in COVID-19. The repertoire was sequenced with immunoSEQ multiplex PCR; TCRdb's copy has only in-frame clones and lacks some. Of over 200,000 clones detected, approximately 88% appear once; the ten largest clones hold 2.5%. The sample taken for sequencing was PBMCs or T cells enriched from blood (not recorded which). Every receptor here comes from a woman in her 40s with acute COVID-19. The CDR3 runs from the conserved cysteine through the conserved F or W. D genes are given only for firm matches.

TGCGCCAGCAGCTCGGGAATTGAGTTCGCAAAACTGTTTTTT CASSSGIEFAKLFF TRBV5-1 . 14 TRBJ1-4
TGTGCCATCAGAAAAGGACAGGGCCTCTACAATGAGCAGTTCTTC CAIRKGQGLYNEQFF TRBV10-3 TRBD1 15 TRBJ2-1
TGTGCCTGGAGGGGAAAGGCAGGGGCACTCGATAATTCACCCCTCCACTTT CAWRGKAGALDNSPLHF TRBV30 . 17 TRBJ1-6
TGCGCCAGCAGCCAAGATCCGAGCCTAGAGCAGTTCTTC CASSQDPSLEQFF TRBV4-3 . 13 TRBJ2-1
TGCGCCAGCACCCCTCGGGGGGTTATGGAGACCCAGTACTTC CASTPRGVMETQYF TRBV5-1 TRBD2 14 TRBJ2-5
TGTGCCAGTACCGGGACAGGGCCTTATGGCTACACCTTC CASTGTGPYGYTF TRBV19 TRBD1 13 TRBJ1-2
TGTGCCACCAAGATTCGAGTCCTCCCGGGACAGACTCAAGAGACCCAGTACTTC CATKIRVLPGQTQETQYF TRBV10-3 TRBD1 18 TRBJ2-5
TGTGCTAGTGCCATTAATGAAAAACTGTTTTTT CASAINEKLFF TRBV12-5 . 11 TRBJ1-4
TGTGCCAGCAGCTTTATCACAGGGCCCGCTGAAGCTTTCTTT CASSFITGPAEAFF TRBV11-2 . 14 TRBJ1-1
TGCGCCAGCAGCTCCGGGGGCGCTGGGGGGGGCAATCAGCCCCAGCATTTT CASSSGGAGGGNQPQHF TRBV5-1 . 17 TRBJ1-5
TGTGCCAGCTCCCCTTCTATACTCTATGGCTACACCTTC CASSPSILYGYTF TRBV2 . 13 TRBJ1-2
TGTGCCAGCAGCGTCCTTACAGGGAGGGCTGAAGCTTTCTTT CASSVLTGRAEAFF TRBV6-2/TRBV6-3 . 14 TRBJ1-1